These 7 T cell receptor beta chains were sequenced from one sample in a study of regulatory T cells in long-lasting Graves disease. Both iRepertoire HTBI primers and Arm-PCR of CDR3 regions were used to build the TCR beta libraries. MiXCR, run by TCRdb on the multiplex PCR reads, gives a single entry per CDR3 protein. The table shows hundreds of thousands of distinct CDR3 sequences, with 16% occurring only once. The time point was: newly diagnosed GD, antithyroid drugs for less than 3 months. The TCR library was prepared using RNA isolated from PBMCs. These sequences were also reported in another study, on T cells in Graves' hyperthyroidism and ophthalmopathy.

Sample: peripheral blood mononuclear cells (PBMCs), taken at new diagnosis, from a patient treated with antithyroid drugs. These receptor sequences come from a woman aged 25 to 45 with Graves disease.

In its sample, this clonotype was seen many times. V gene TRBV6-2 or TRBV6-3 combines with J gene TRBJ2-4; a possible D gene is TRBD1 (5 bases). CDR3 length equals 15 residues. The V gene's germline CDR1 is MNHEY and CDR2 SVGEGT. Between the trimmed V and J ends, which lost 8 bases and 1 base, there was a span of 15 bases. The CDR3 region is CASGEGAVAKNIQYF. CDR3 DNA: TGTGCCAGCGGGGAAGGGGCTGTGGCCAAAAACATTCAGTACTTC.

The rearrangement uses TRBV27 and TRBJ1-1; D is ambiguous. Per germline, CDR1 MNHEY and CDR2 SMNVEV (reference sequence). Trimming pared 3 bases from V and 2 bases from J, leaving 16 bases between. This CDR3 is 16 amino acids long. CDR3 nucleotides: TGTGCCAGCAGTTTTAGAGTTCGCACAAATAACACTGAAGCTTTCTTT. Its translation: CASSFRVRTNNTEAFF.

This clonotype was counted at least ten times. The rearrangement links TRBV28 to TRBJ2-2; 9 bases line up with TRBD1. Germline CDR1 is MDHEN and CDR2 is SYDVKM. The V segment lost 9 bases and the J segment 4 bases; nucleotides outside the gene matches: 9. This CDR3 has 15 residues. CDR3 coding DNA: TGTGCCAGTTTTACAGGGGGCGTCGGCACCGGGGAGCTGTTTTTT. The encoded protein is CASFTGGVGTGELFF.

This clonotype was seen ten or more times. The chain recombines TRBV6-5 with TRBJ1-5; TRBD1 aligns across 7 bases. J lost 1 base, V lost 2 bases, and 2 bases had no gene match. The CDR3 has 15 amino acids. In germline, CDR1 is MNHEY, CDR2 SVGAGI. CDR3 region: CASSYAGGSNQPQHF. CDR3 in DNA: TGTGCCAGCAGTTACGCAGGGGGAAGCAATCAGCCCCAGCATTTT.

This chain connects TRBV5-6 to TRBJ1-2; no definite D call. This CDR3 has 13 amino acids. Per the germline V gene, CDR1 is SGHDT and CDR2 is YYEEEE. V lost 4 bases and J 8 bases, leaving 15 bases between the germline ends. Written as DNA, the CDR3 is TGTGCCAGCAGCCTAGGTCCAGCGGAAGGCTACACCTTC. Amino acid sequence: CASSLGPAEGYTF.

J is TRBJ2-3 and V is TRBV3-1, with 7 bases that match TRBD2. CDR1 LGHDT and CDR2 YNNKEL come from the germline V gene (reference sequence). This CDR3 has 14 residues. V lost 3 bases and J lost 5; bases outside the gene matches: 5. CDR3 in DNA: TGTGCCAGCAGCCAGGGCCTAGCGGAAGATACGCAGTATTTT. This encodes CASSQGLAEDTQYF.

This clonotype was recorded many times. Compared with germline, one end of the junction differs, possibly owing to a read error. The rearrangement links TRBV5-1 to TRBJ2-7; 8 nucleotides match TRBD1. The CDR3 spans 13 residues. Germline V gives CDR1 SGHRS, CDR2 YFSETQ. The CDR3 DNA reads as TGTGCCAGCGCTACAGGGGGGCCCTACGAGCAGTACTTC. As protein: CASATGGPYEQYF. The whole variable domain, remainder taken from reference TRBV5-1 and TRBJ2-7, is KAGVTQTPRYLIKTRGQQVTLSCSPISGHRSVSWYQQTPGQGLQFLFEYFSETQRNKGNFPGRFSGRQFSNSRSEMNVSTLELGDSALYLCASATGGPYEQYFGPGTRLTVT.